These 17 T cell receptor beta chains share one sample of origin, sequenced in a study of cytomegalovirus exposure and HLA in healthy donors. This PCR relied on a set of 60 Vbeta primers and 13 Jbeta primers. Data came from immunoSEQ multiplex PCR; TCRdb stores just in-frame clones and leaves some out. The sample includes approximately 150,000 clones, roughly four fifths of them seen just once. Specimen: PBMCs. These receptors were obtained from a female donor in good health and CMV-seronegative.

The chain is built from TRBV6-5 and TRBJ1-2; 7 bases align to TRBD1. CDR1 is MNHEY, CDR2 SVGAGI, per germline. The ends lost 2 bases at V and 6 bases at J; junction bases unmatched: 9. CDR3 size: 15 residues. The DNA for the CDR3 is TGTGCCAGCAGTTACAGCGCGGACAGGATCAATGGCTACACCTTC. It is translated as CASSYSADRINGYTF.

The chain carries TRBV5-1 and TRBJ2-1; maybe TRBD1 (5 bases). Germline CDR1 is SGHRS and CDR2 is YFSETQ. V was clipped by 6 bases and J by 1 base, with 11 bases between them. The CDR3 length is 14 residues. The CDR3 nucleotides are TGCGCCAGCAAGACAGAACCTTCCTACAATGAGCAGTTCTTC. Amino acid sequence: CASKTEPSYNEQFF. The complete variable domain, with remaining parts taken from reference TRBV5-1 and TRBJ2-1, reads KAGVTQTPRYLIKTRGQQVTLSCSPISGHRSVSWYQQTPGQGLQFLFEYFSETQRNKGNFPGRFSGRQFSNSRSEMNVSTLELGDSALYLCASKTEPSYNEQFFGPGTRLTVL.

The chain uses TRBV5-1 and TRBJ2-5; possibly TRBD1 for D (7 bases). The end of the DNA is better explained by TRBJ2-7, so the J call may be wrong. Germline CDR1 is SGHRS and CDR2 is YFSETQ. The CDR3 loop spans 14 amino acids. CDR3 in amino acids: CASSSRGALYEQYF. CDR3 DNA: TGCGCCAGCAGCAGCAGGGGGGCCCTCTACGAGCAGTACTTC.

The chain is built from TRBV5-4 and TRBJ2-6; possible D gene TRBD1, 5 bases. The CDR3 consists of 15 residues. V lost 4 bases and J lost 0, with 8 bases in between. CDR1 and CDR2 (germline): SGHNT, YYREEE (reference sequence). The CDR3, as DNA: TGTGCCAGCAGCCTAACAGGCTCTGGGGCCAACGTCCTGACTTTC. This codes for CASSLTGSGANVLTF.

V usage is TRBV25-1 and J usage is TRBJ2-2; D is unclear. Trimming shortened V by 7 bases and J by 6 bases, and 12 bases separated the two germline ends. This CDR3 has 13 residues. CDR1 is MGHDK, CDR2 SYGVNS, per germline. The CDR3 nucleotides read TGTGCCAGCACTCCTAGTGCATCCGGGGAGCTGTTTTTT. It is translated as CASTPSASGELFF.

This chain's CDR3 is CASSSGGGAIETQYF. The CDR3 nucleotides are TGTGCCAGCAGTAGTGGCGGGGGGGCGATTGAGACCCAGTACTTC. This chain uses TRBV2 with TRBJ2-5, with 9 bases identical to TRBD2. The CDR3 extends over 15 amino acids. The V gene end was trimmed by 5 bases and the J gene end by 5 bases; junction bases not matched to a gene: 9. Germline V gene data show CDR1 as SNHLY and CDR2 as FYNNEI.

This sequence joins TRBV19 and TRBJ1-1; tentatively, D is TRBD1 (6 bases). V gave up 7 bases and J gave up 3 bases, with 15 bases separating them. This CDR3 spans 14 amino acids. Germline V gene data show CDR1 as LNHDA and CDR2 as SQIVND (reference sequence). The CDR3 reads CASTPGAGDTEAFF. CDR3 nucleotide sequence: TGTGCCAGTACCCCGGGGGCGGGGGACACTGAAGCTTTCTTT.

The chain couples TRBV6-6 to TRBJ1-2; the D gene is possibly TRBD1 (6 bases). This CDR3 region has 13 residues. Germline-derived CDR1 and CDR2 are MNHNY and SVGAGI (reference sequence). Between the trimmed V and J ends, which lost 0 bases and 4 bases, there was a span of 6 bases. Here the CDR3 DNA reads TGTGCCAGCAGTTACTCGGGGGCCTATGGCTACACCTTC. Residues: CASSYSGAYGYTF.

The genes are TRBV5-1 and TRBJ2-7, with D possibly TRBD2 on 6 matching bases. CDR3 length equals 14 residues. Trimming cost V 1 base and J 5 bases, with 13 bases left between them. Per germline, CDR1 SGHRS and CDR2 YFSETQ. The CDR3 region has the DNA TGCGCCAGCAGCTTGCGGCCGGGGGAAGACGAGCAGTACTTC. Protein product: CASSLRPGEDEQYF.

In its sample, this clone was seen once. The rearrangement uses TRBV10-3 and TRBJ1-5; D remains ambiguous. Germline-derived CDR1 and CDR2 are ENHRY and SYGVKD. The CDR3 length is 12 residues. V lost 10 bases, J lost 1 base, and 8 bases lay in between. The CDR3 sequence is CATSLSNQPQHF. The CDR3 region has the DNA TGTGCCACGAGTTTGAGCAATCAGCCCCAGCATTTT.

The genes are TRBV6-1 and TRBJ2-5; no clear D. The assigned J gene may be wrong: the sequence end matches TRBJ2-7 better. CDR1 is MNHNS and CDR2 is SASEGT in the germline V gene. The CDR3 covers 12 residues. This CDR3 is CASSDYANEQYF. The DNA for the CDR3 is TGTGCCAGCAGTGACTACGCGAACGAGCAGTACTTC.

The rearrangement joins TRBV25-1 to TRBJ1-2; 7 bases map to TRBD1. CDR3 length: 14 amino acids. Germline lookup yields CDR1 MGHDK and CDR2 SYGVNS. V shed 0 bases and J 7 bases; nucleotides not matched to a gene: 5. The CDR3: CASSEYVSGGGYTF. The CDR3 nucleotides are TGTGCCAGCAGTGAATATGTATCAGGGGGTGGCTACACCTTC.

The J gene is TRBJ1-1, the V gene TRBV7-8; a weak D match, TRBD1 (5 bases). Germline loops: CDR1 SGHVS, CDR2 FQNEAQ. Trimming stripped 2 bases from V and 3 bases from J, with 22 bases between. The CDR3 spans 18 residues. The CDR3 region is CASSLRFRARVGDTEAFF. For the CDR3, the DNA is TGTGCCAGCAGCTTAAGGTTTAGGGCCCGCGTAGGGGACACTGAAGCTTTCTTT.

The chain employs TRBV11-3 and TRBJ1-1; D possibly corresponds to TRBD1 (6 bases). This CDR3 has 14 residues. The germline gives CDR1 SGHNT, CDR2 YENEEA. The V gene lost 5 bases and the J gene lost 6 bases, with 16 bases spanning the gap. CDR3 DNA sequence: TGTGCCAGCAGCCCACGTGCAGGGGCGTCTGAAGCTTTCTTT. It codes for CASSPRAGASEAFF.

As to this clone: The identical CDR3 is also encoded by other nucleotide sequences in the sample. This rearrangement joins TRBV5-1 to TRBJ1-5; 7 bases agree with TRBD1. Trimming took 0 bases from V and 0 from J; bases not matched to a gene: 0. Germline values: CDR1 SGHRS, CDR2 YFSETQ. The CDR3 extends over 15 amino acids. In nucleotides, the CDR3 is TGCGCCAGCAGCTTGGGGACAGGTAGCAATCAGCCCCAGCATTTT. It codes for CASSLGTGSNQPQHF.

The rearrangement links TRBV9 to TRBJ2-3, with 7 bases matching TRBD2. The junction had 7 bases not matched to a gene; V was cut back by 4 bases and J by 2 bases. This CDR3 spans 15 amino acids. CDR1 is SGDLS and CDR2 is YYNGEE in the germline V gene. The chain's CDR3 is CASSPSAGYTDTQYF. For the CDR3, the DNA is TGTGCCAGCAGCCCATCAGCGGGGTACACAGATACGCAGTATTTT.

The chain joins TRBV5-6 to TRBJ2-5; the D is unclear. The DNA end is a closer match to TRBJ2-7, so the J assignment may be wrong. Germline V lookup: CDR1 SGHDT, CDR2 YYEEEE. The CDR3 extends over 16 amino acids. The CDR3: CASSLSPTDSSYEQYF. Here the CDR3 DNA reads TGTGCCAGCAGCTTGTCCCCGACCGATAGCTCCTACGAGCAGTACTTC.